This T cell receptor beta chain was sequenced in a study of blood T cells in healthy people across ages. Study-level points and caveats: A strong correlation was found between TCR beta diversity and the percentage of naive T cells. Long-lived and aged donors differed, with more naive CD4+ cells and higher diversity in the long-lived.

Concerning this clonotype: Its antigen is as yet unknown.

With a J-beta primer mix and a sample-barcoded 5' primer, a second PCR ran 7 to 11 cycles. TCRdb itself ran the 5' RACE reads through MiXCR, one entry per CDR3 protein. Among roughly 1,300,000 distinct CDR3 sequences listed, 55% to 75% were seen once. The germline V gene has CDR1 SNHLY and CDR2 FYNNEI. The CDR3 extends over 16 amino acids. The V segment lost 6 bases and the J segment 6 bases; nucleotides outside the gene matches: 13. V gene TRBV2 combines with J gene TRBJ2-3, with 9 bases matching TRBD1. Input material: blood. This receptor was obtained from a man between 18 and 35 years old in good health. The CDR3 DNA follows: TGTGCCAGCAGCCGACCCCGGGACAGGGTTGAGGATACGCAGTATTTT. Amino acid sequence: CASSRPRDRVEDTQYF.